This T cell receptor beta chain comes out of a study of cytomegalovirus exposure and HLA in healthy donors. Study findings and constraints: It was about 150 TCR beta chains that were listed as cytomegalovirus-associated.

Concerning this clone: Its matching antigen is unknown.

The donors were part of the validation cohort, which consisted of over a hundred subjects and was separate from the first cohort of around 620 subjects. The data were produced by immunoSEQ multiplex PCR, yet TCRdb's version contains in-frame clones alone and is incomplete. The sample lists tens of thousands of clones; roughly 90% were seen once. V gave up 5 bases and J gave up 4 bases; unmatched junction bases: 6. The CDR3 runs to 15 residues. Germline CDR1 is SGHTA and CDR2 is FQGNSA. The sequenced sample was PBMCs. This chain connects TRBV7-2 to TRBJ1-3; the match to TRBD1 covers 9 bases. The source of this sequence is a young woman in good health and CMV-seronegative. In nucleotides, the CDR3 is TGTGCCAGCAGCCCACAGGGGGCTCTAGGAAACACCATATATTTT. This codes for CASSPQGALGNTIYF.